The source of this T cell receptor beta chain is a study of spatial heterogeneity in lung cancer. Overall study: As counted in raw reads, each unique TCR and UMI combination appeared more than ten times on average.

The time point is: sample taken at primary tumor resection. Concerning this clonotype itself: The antigen remains unidentified.

TCRdb re-called the 5' RACE reads with MiXCR, one entry per CDR3 protein. In the table there are around 89,000 distinct CDR3 sequences, roughly 12% of which are singletons. Study-wide results and caveats: Blood showed ubiquitous tumor TCRs more often at resection than at routine follow-up.

The CDR3 extends over 11 amino acids. Germline CDR1 and CDR2: MNHEY and SVGEGT. V was shortened by 5 bases and J by 11 bases, with 12 bases between the two germline ends. This chain connects TRBV6-2 or TRBV6-3 to TRBJ1-1, with D possibly being TRBD1 (6 bases). The starting material was PBMCs, obtained at surgery. The receptor's source is a male donor with early-stage non-small cell lung cancer. The CDR3 DNA reads TGTGCCAGCAGTCAAGGACAGTCCGCTTTCTTT. The encoded protein is CASSQGQSAFF.